This T cell receptor (beta chain) was documented in a study of radiation and T cells in renal cell carcinoma. Study observations and caveats: Without pretreatment biopsies, baseline tumor clonotype presence was undetermined. In blood, top tumor clones expanded by 2 weeks, shrinking by 4.

V lost 3 bases and J lost 4, with 12 bases in between. Germline CDR1 and CDR2: LNHDA and SQIVND (reference sequence). This CDR3 is 15 amino acids long. Stated time point: baseline pretreatment blood. As for treatment: 15 Gy SBRT to primary tumor, nephrectomy 4 weeks later. Serial blood draws occurred at baseline and 2 and 4 weeks post-SBRT. Profiling relied on immunoSEQ multiplex PCR, and the TCRdb table lists in-frame clones only, not all of them. The sample comprises more than 95,000 clones, 82% of which are singletons, and approximately 3% rests with the top ten. Notes on this clone: Its target is not known.

This material consisted of blood, taken from a patient whose treatment included radiotherapy and nephrectomy. This TCR was recovered from a woman in her fifties or sixties with renal cell carcinoma. This rearrangement joins TRBV19 to TRBJ2-2; tentative D call: TRBD2 (6 bases). The DNA of the CDR3 is TGTGCCAGTAGTATCGGGAGAAGACTCACCGGGGAGCTGTTTTTT. Its protein product is CASSIGRRLTGELFF.